Presented here are 11 T cell receptor beta chains from one specimen sequenced in a study of TIL therapy for anti-PD-1-resistant metastatic lung cancer. The libraries were made with immunoSEQ v3. Assay used: immunoSEQ multiplex PCR; TCRdb lists only in-frame clones, some missing. The sample includes tens of thousands of clones, about 70% seen only once; the top ten take about 5.7%. Time point given: pre-treatment sample, taken before nivolumab and TIL therapy. The sample consisted of blood, taken at baseline. These receptors were collected from a person aged 25-85 years with non-small cell lung cancer.

This clone turned up a few times. The chain combines TRBV2 with TRBJ2-7, with D possibly matching TRBD2 (7 bases). The CDR3 sequence is 15 residues long. The V end lost 5 bases, the J end lost 2 bases, and 16 bases lay between the germline ends. The V gene's germline CDR1 is SNHLY and CDR2 FYNNEI. The CDR3 nucleotides read TGTGCCAGCAGTCTCCTATGGGGGGGCCCCTACGAGCAGTACTTC. Protein product: CASSLLWGGPYEQYF.

The chain recombines TRBV19 with TRBJ1-5, with D maybe TRBD1 (6 bases). The CDR3 sequence is 15 residues long. V lost 5 bases to trimming and J lost 6 bases, with 17 bases between them. Germline CDR1 reads LNHDA; CDR2 reads SQIVND (reference sequence). The CDR3 is CASSLGSQGSQPQHF. CDR3 DNA: TGTGCCAGTAGTTTGGGGAGTCAGGGGAGTCAGCCCCAGCATTTT. Filled out from reference TRBV19 and TRBJ1-5, the complete variable domain reads DGGITQSPKYLFRKEGQNVTLSCEQNLNHDAMYWYRQDPGQGLRLIYYSQIVNDFQKGDIAEGYSVSREKKESFPLTVTSAQKNPTAFYLCASSLGSQGSQPQHFGDGTRLSIL.

As regards this clone: This same CDR3 is encoded by further DNA sequences in the sample. V is TRBV7-2 and J is TRBJ1-2; D is perhaps TRBD1 (5 bases). Germline CDR1 reads SGHTA; CDR2 reads FQGNSA. V was clipped by 1 base and J by 2 bases, with 5 bases between them. CDR3 length: 13 residues. CDR3 region: CASSLGGNYGYTF. The DNA of the CDR3 is TGTGCCAGCAGCTTAGGGGGGAACTATGGCTACACCTTC.

The CDR3 sequence is CASSKLAGAYNEQFF. CDR3 DNA sequence: TGTGCCAGCAGTAAACTAGCGGGGGCCTACAATGAGCAGTTCTTC. The chain is built from TRBV6-5 and TRBJ2-1, with 11 bases lining up with TRBD2. The CDR3 has 15 residues. V trimming: 5 bases; J trimming: 2 bases; junction bases outside the gene matches: 2. The germline V gene has CDR1 MNHEY and CDR2 SVGAGI.

This sequence joins TRBV7-2 and TRBJ2-2, with D unclear. This CDR3 contains 13 residues. Between the trimmed V and J ends, which lost 3 bases and 4 bases, there was a span of 6 bases. Germline values: CDR1 SGHTA, CDR2 FQGNSA. In DNA form, the CDR3 reads TGTGCCAGCAGCTTCGCCATCACCGGGGAGCTGTTTTTT. Translated: CASSFAITGELFF.

This rearrangement joins TRBV7-9 to TRBJ2-5; D may be TRBD1 or TRBD2 (5 bases each). V dropped 3 bases and J dropped 0 bases, with 14 bases sitting between them. CDR1 and CDR2 (germline): SEHNR, FQNEAQ (reference sequence). This CDR3 has 16 amino acids. The CDR3 protein is CASSFFRGGYQETQYF. CDR3 DNA: TGTGCCAGCAGCTTCTTTCGTGGGGGTTACCAAGAGACCCAGTACTTC.

V is TRBV7-9 and J is TRBJ2-3; 10 bases agree with TRBD1. The CDR3 extends over 13 amino acids. CDR1 is SEHNR, CDR2 FQNEAQ, per germline (reference sequence). The V segment lost 5 bases and the J segment 6 bases; nucleotides outside the gene matches: 2. The CDR3 reads CASSRTGGDTQYF. The CDR3 bases are TGTGCCAGCAGCCGGACAGGGGGGGATACGCAGTATTTT.

This clone has more than one count but fewer than ten. This rearrangement joins TRBV7-3 to TRBJ1-1; D gene ambiguous. The CDR3 extends over 13 amino acids. The V gene lost 4 bases and the J gene lost 4 bases, with 10 bases spanning the gap. The V gene's germline CDR1 is SGHTA and CDR2 FQGTGA. CDR3 sequence reads: CASSSSPSTEAFF. For the CDR3, the DNA is TGTGCCAGCAGCTCCAGTCCTTCCACTGAAGCTTTCTTT.

V and J are TRBV18 and TRBJ1-5; D not certain. The CDR3 spans 14 residues. Deletions cut 4 bases from V and 4 bases from J, with 11 bases between. Germline V lookup: CDR1 KGHSH, CDR2 LQKENI. CDR3 DNA sequence: TGTGCCAGCTCACAAATGGACGAAAATCAGCCCCAGCATTTT. Protein: CASSQMDENQPQHF.

The chain combines TRBV6-5 with TRBJ2-3, with D unclear. V was clipped by 8 bases and J by 4 bases, with 16 bases between them. CDR3 length: 14 amino acids. Germline V gene sequence: CDR1 MNHEY, CDR2 SVGAGI. This chain's CDR3 is CASLPSLGADTQYF. DNA of the CDR3: TGTGCCAGCTTGCCCTCTCTTGGTGCAGATACGCAGTATTTT.

The rearrangement links TRBV29-1 to TRBJ2-1; D is perhaps TRBD1 or TRBD2 (5 bases each). Germline V gene sequence: CDR1 SQVTM, CDR2 ANQGSEA. V was cut by 6 bases and J by 0 bases, with 15 bases left in between. CDR3 length equals 15 residues. CDR3 residues: CSVTTGTLSYNEQFF. DNA for the CDR3: TGCAGCGTCACCACCGGGACCCTCTCCTACAATGAGCAGTTCTTC.